Shown below are 29 T cell receptor beta chains from a single sample sequenced in a study of radiotherapy plus CTLA-4 blockade in lung cancer. Sequencing used immunoSEQ multiplex PCR; TCRdb keeps in-frame clones, though not all of them. The sample consists of 30,000 to 35,000 clones, approximately 70% of them appearing once. The sequencing used peripheral blood, collected from a patient treated with radiotherapy plus ipilimumab. These receptors came from a human donor with non-small cell lung cancer who had stable disease on radiotherapy plus ipilimumab.

The chain combines TRBV7-2 with TRBJ1-5; no reliable D call. The CDR3 runs to 15 residues. The germline gives CDR1 SGHTA, CDR2 FQGNSA. Trimming took 2 bases from V and 0 from J, leaving 8 bases between them. The CDR3 region is CASSLSAYSNQPQHF. The CDR3 nucleotides are TGTGCCAGCAGCTTATCGGCTTATAGCAATCAGCCCCAGCATTTT.

This clone was counted between two and nine times. The chain couples TRBV10-1 to TRBJ1-4; 10 bases agree with TRBD1. This CDR3 comprises 16 residues. Germline V CDR1 and CDR2: WNHNN, SYGVQD (reference sequence). J was trimmed by 5 bases and V by 10 bases; bases with no gene match: 13. CDR3 protein: CATCCGTGAINEKLFF. In nucleotides, the CDR3 is TGCGCCACTTGCTGCGGGACAGGGGCGATCAATGAAAAACTGTTTTTT.

This rearrangement joins TRBV5-1 to TRBJ1-5, with D possibly TRBD1 on 5 matching bases. This CDR3 region has 15 residues. Germline assignment: CDR1 SGHRS and CDR2 YFSETQ. V lost 3 bases and J 4 bases, leaving 14 bases between the germline ends. The CDR3 DNA reads TGCGCCAGCAGCTACGGGACTGAGCTTAATCAGCCCCAGCATTTT. Translated, it gives CASSYGTELNQPQHF.

The J gene is TRBJ2-2, the V gene TRBV19; TRBD1 agrees at 7 bases. With V trimmed by 4 bases and J by 2 bases, 4 bases remained unmatched. This CDR3 has 15 residues. Germline CDR1 LNHDA, CDR2 SQIVND (reference sequence). This CDR3 is CASSSDRVNTGELFF. The DNA of the CDR3 is TGTGCCAGTAGTAGCGACAGGGTAAACACCGGGGAGCTGTTTTTT. The full variable domain, rest sourced from reference TRBV19 and TRBJ2-2, is DGGITQSPKYLFRKEGQNVTLSCEQNLNHDAMYWYRQDPGQGLRLIYYSQIVNDFQKGDIAEGYSVSREKKESFPLTVTSAQKNPTAFYLCASSSDRVNTGELFFGEGSRLTVL.

V and J are TRBV27 and TRBJ2-1; maybe TRBD2 (6 bases). V lost 5 bases and J lost 1, with 15 bases in between. This CDR3 spans 16 amino acids. Germline V gives CDR1 MNHEY, CDR2 SMNVEV (reference sequence). As DNA, the CDR3 is TGTGCCAGCAGTCCGACCTTAGCGGCGTCCTACAATGAGCAGTTCTTC. As protein: CASSPTLAASYNEQFF.

The chain links TRBV11-3 to TRBJ2-2; D is uncertain. The CDR3 loop spans 15 amino acids. V dropped 3 bases and J dropped 0 bases, with 8 bases sitting between them. Looked up from germline, CDR1 is SGHNT and CDR2 is YENEEA. CDR3: CASSLKRANTGELFF. As DNA, the CDR3 is TGTGCCAGCAGCTTGAAGCGCGCGAACACCGGGGAGCTGTTTTTT.

By proportion, this clone is medium-sized. The chain couples TRBV9 to TRBJ2-7; 12 bases fit TRBD2. Per germline, CDR1 SGDLS and CDR2 YYNGEE. Trimming took 4 bases from V and 5 from J; bases not matched to a gene: 10. This CDR3 spans 16 amino acids. The DNA of the CDR3 is TGTGCCAGCAGCTTCACGGGACTAGCGGGCCCCGACGAGCAGTACTTC. Residues: CASSFTGLAGPDEQYF.

The CDR3 reads CASSLNYEQYF. The CDR3 DNA reads TGTGCCAGCAGCTTAAACTACGAGCAGTACTTC. The chain has TRBV7-2 and TRBJ2-7; no clear D gene. The CDR3 is 11 amino acids. Trimming removed 2 bases at V and 3 bases at J, with 2 bases between. Looked up from germline, CDR1 is SGHTA and CDR2 is FQGNSA.

Only a few counts were recorded for this clone. CDR3 protein: CASSSTSRYEQYF. DNA for the CDR3: TGTGCCAGCTCATCCACTAGTCGGTACGAGCAGTACTTC. The chain uses TRBV18 and TRBJ2-7; perhaps TRBD2 as D (5 bases). From germline, CDR1 is KGHSH and CDR2 LQKENI. The V and J ends lost 5 bases and 4 bases respectively, with 12 bases between them. This CDR3 has 13 amino acids.

This chain uses TRBV2 with TRBJ1-1; D gene unclear. From germline, CDR1 is SNHLY and CDR2 FYNNEI. Trimming shortened V by 6 bases and J by 5 bases, and 4 bases separated the two germline ends. The CDR3 is 10 residues long. The CDR3 region is CASRRTEAFF. The CDR3 DNA is TGTGCCAGCAGACGGACTGAAGCTTTCTTT. Supplemented by reference TRBV2 and TRBJ1-1, the full variable domain reads EPEVTQTPSHQVTQMGQEVILRCVPISNHLYFYWYRQILGQKVEFLVSFYNNEISEKSEIFDDQFSVERPDGSNFTLKIRSTKLEDSAMYFCASRRTEAFFGQGTRLTVV.

V is TRBV19 and J is TRBJ2-1; a weak D match, TRBD1 (5 bases). The germline V gene encodes CDR1 LNHDA and CDR2 SQIVND (reference sequence). The CDR3 spans 13 residues. V was trimmed by 5 bases and J by 7 bases, leaving 12 bases between them. CDR3 amino acids: CASSWGPANEQFF. For the CDR3, the DNA is TGTGCCAGTAGTTGGGGCCCGGCAAATGAGCAGTTCTTC.

The chain carries TRBV27 and TRBJ2-1; D is unresolved. This CDR3 has 14 residues. The ends were cut back, 8 bases at V and 7 bases at J, with 18 bases in the middle. CDR1 and CDR2 from the germline V gene are MNHEY and SMNVEV (reference sequence). The CDR3 region is CASRNLPARNEQFF. In DNA, the CDR3 is TGTGCCAGCCGCAACCTCCCCGCCAGGAATGAGCAGTTCTTC.

V is TRBV4-2 and J is TRBJ1-2, with 7 nucleotides matching TRBD1. Germline trimming cut 1 base from V and 0 bases from J; bases unmatched to any gene: 5. This CDR3 spans 16 amino acids. Germline CDR1 is LGHNA and CDR2 is YNFKEQ. Written as DNA, the CDR3 is TGTGCCAGCAGCCAAGTACTGGACAGGTCTAACTATGGCTACACCTTC. Its translation: CASSQVLDRSNYGYTF.

This rearrangement joins TRBV7-3 to TRBJ2-1; unclear D gene. V was pared by 5 bases and J by 9 bases, with 14 bases between. There are 13 residues in the CDR3. Looked up from germline, CDR1 is SGHTA and CDR2 is FQGTGA. The CDR3 region has the DNA TGTGCCAGCAGCCTAGAAGTAGTGGGTGAGCAGTTCTTC. Amino acids: CASSLEVVGEQFF.

This chain links TRBV18 with TRBJ1-4, with no clear D. Germline assignment: CDR1 KGHSH and CDR2 LQKENI. V lost 4 bases to trimming and J lost 7 bases, with 7 bases between them. The CDR3 consists of 12 residues. The CDR3 DNA reads TGTGCCAGCTCACAATTCGGTGAAAAACTGTTTTTT. It encodes CASSQFGEKLFF. Based on the CDR3 plus reference TRBV18 and TRBJ1-4, the full variable domain is NAGVMQNPRHLVRRRGQEARLRCSPMKGHSHVYWYRQLPEEGLKFMVYLQKENIIDESGMPKERFSAEFPKEGPSILRIQQVVRGDSAAYFCASSQFGEKLFFGSGTQLSVL.

The J gene is TRBJ2-5, the V gene TRBV18; no clear D. Trimming removed 3 bases from V and 5 bases from J, with 13 bases in between. Germline V gene data show CDR1 as KGHSH and CDR2 as LQKENI. This CDR3 is 14 amino acids long. CDR3 DNA: TGTGCCAGCTCACCTTTTTCCGGTAGGGAGACCCAGTACTTC. This codes for CASSPFSGRETQYF.

This chain links TRBV27 with TRBJ2-2, with D unresolved. Trimming stripped 6 bases from V and 5 bases from J, with 10 bases between. In germline, CDR1 is MNHEY, CDR2 SMNVEV (reference sequence). The CDR3 length is 13 residues. The CDR3 DNA reads TGTGCCAGCAGGAGCCCCTTGACCGGGGAGCTGTTTTTT. Translating gives CASRSPLTGELFF.

This clone is a singleton in its sample. CDR3 amino acids: CASSPQGGGGTPRSSYNEQFF. The CDR3 DNA reads as TGTGCCAGCTCACCACAAGGGGGTGGCGGGACCCCTAGGAGCTCCTACAATGAGCAGTTCTTC. The V call is TRBV18, the J call TRBJ2-1; either TRBD1 or TRBD2 may fit D (6 bases each). There are 21 residues in the CDR3. Germline CDR1 is KGHSH and CDR2 is LQKENI. Trimming took 1 base from V and 0 from J, leaving 25 bases between them. The whole variable domain, filled in from reference TRBV18 and TRBJ2-1, reads NAGVMQNPRHLVRRRGQEARLRCSPMKGHSHVYWYRQLPEEGLKFMVYLQKENIIDESGMPKERFSAEFPKEGPSILRIQQVVRGDSAAYFCASSPQGGGGTPRSSYNEQFFGPGTRLTVL.

CDR3 sequence reads: CASSLRADPYEQYF. The CDR3, as DNA: TGCGCCAGCAGCTTGAGGGCAGACCCCTACGAGCAGTACTTC. The chain combines TRBV5-1 with TRBJ2-7; D ambiguous. V shed 1 base and J shed 2 bases, with 10 bases lying between them. In germline, CDR1 is SGHRS, CDR2 YFSETQ. The length of the CDR3 is 14 residues. The variable domain in full, with the rest retrieved from reference TRBV5-1 and TRBJ2-7, is KAGVTQTPRYLIKTRGQQVTLSCSPISGHRSVSWYQQTPGQGLQFLFEYFSETQRNKGNFPGRFSGRQFSNSRSEMNVSTLELGDSALYLCASSLRADPYEQYFGPGTRLTVT.

This clone was recorded a few times. The rearrangement joins TRBV28 to TRBJ1-6, with D perhaps TRBD1 (6 bases). The CDR3 totals 16 residues. Trimming took off 5 bases at V and 2 bases at J, with 13 bases between the two ends. In germline, CDR1 is MDHEN, CDR2 SYDVKM. The CDR3 region has the DNA TGTGCCAGCAGTCGGCGGGGGGCAACCTATAATTCACCCCTCCACTTT. Its protein is CASSRRGATYNSPLHF.

The CDR3 here is CASSLRQGENQPQHF. The DNA for the CDR3 is TGTGCCAGCAGTTTAAGGCAGGGGGAAAATCAGCCCCAGCATTTT. J is TRBJ1-5 and V is TRBV28; 7 nucleotides match TRBD1. V was pared by 2 bases and J by 4 bases, with 5 bases of the junction left unmatched. Germline V gene sequence: CDR1 MDHEN, CDR2 SYDVKM. This CDR3 has 15 residues.

The chain uses TRBV19 and TRBJ2-2; no clear D. This CDR3 spans 13 amino acids. Germline-derived CDR1 and CDR2 are LNHDA and SQIVND (reference sequence). V was pared by 4 bases and J by 5 bases, with 8 bases between. This CDR3 is CASSTYRTGELFF. In nucleotides, the CDR3 is TGTGCCAGTAGTACCTACAGAACCGGGGAGCTGTTTTTT.

On this clone: At the DNA level, this CDR3 is encoded by other sequences in the same sample as well. The CDR3 spells CASSSPSGRVSTDTQYF. The CDR3 nucleotides read TGTGCCAGCAGCTCCCCTAGCGGGAGAGTTAGCACAGATACGCAGTATTTT. The chain is built from TRBV7-2 and TRBJ2-3; TRBD2 aligns across 10 bases. Trimming removed 4 bases from V and 0 bases from J; junction bases left unmatched: 7. The CDR3 covers 17 residues. Germline V gene data show CDR1 as SGHTA and CDR2 as FQGNSA.

This clone was seen more than once but under ten times. The chain couples TRBV27 to TRBJ2-7; 7 bases map to TRBD2. J lost 3 bases, V lost 5 bases, and 13 bases had no gene match. The germline V gene encodes CDR1 MNHEY and CDR2 SMNVEV (reference sequence). The CDR3 covers 16 residues. CDR3 loop: CASSPNTGGTFYEQYF. For the CDR3, the DNA is TGTGCCAGCAGTCCCAATACGGGGGGAACTTTCTACGAGCAGTACTTC.

V gene TRBV18 combines with J gene TRBJ1-1, with TRBD1 matching over 9 bases. CDR3 size: 16 residues. V was clipped by 5 bases and J by 1 base; unmatched bases: 8. Looked up from germline, CDR1 is KGHSH and CDR2 is LQKENI. In DNA, the CDR3 is TGTGCCAGCTCAGAAACCGGGACAGGGCCGAACACTGAAGCTTTCTTT. It translates to CASSETGTGPNTEAFF.

This rearrangement joins TRBV5-6 to TRBJ1-5; D remains ambiguous. Germline loops: CDR1 SGHDT, CDR2 YYEEEE. The V and J ends lost 2 bases and 10 bases respectively, with 4 bases between them. The CDR3 length is 10 residues. The CDR3 DNA follows: TGTGCCAGCAGCTTAGAACCCCAGCATTTT. Translated, it gives CASSLEPQHF. Drawing the rest from reference TRBV5-6 and TRBJ1-5, the complete variable domain is DAGVTQSPTHLIKTRGQQVTLRCSPKSGHDTVSWYQQALGQGPQFIFQYYEEEERQRGNFPDRFSGHQFPNYSSELNVNALLLGDSALYLCASSLEPQHFGDGTRLSIL.

The chain couples TRBV7-8 to TRBJ2-1; the D gene could be TRBD1 or TRBD2 (5 bases each). Trimming took 0 bases from V and 16 from J, leaving 13 bases between them. Germline values: CDR1 SGHVS, CDR2 FQNEAQ. CDR3 length equals 12 residues. The CDR3 DNA reads TGTGCCAGCAGCTTAGCGAGGGCAGGGTCCTTCTTC. It translates to CASSLARAGSFF.

This chain connects TRBV5-1 to TRBJ2-7; a possible D gene is TRBD2 (6 bases). Trimming shortened V by 2 bases and J by 0 bases, and 15 bases separated the two germline ends. The CDR3 runs 16 residues. Germline CDR1 reads SGHRS; CDR2 reads YFSETQ. The CDR3, as DNA: TGCGCCAGCAGCTTATATGGGAGGACGGGCTCCTACGAGCAGTACTTC. Amino acid sequence: CASSLYGRTGSYEQYF.

The V gene is TRBV27, the J gene TRBJ2-7; TRBD2 matches at 7 bases. Germline loops: CDR1 MNHEY, CDR2 SMNVEV (reference sequence). The CDR3 is made up of 14 amino acids. The V and J ends lost 7 bases and 4 bases, in that order; junction bases with no gene match: 10. The CDR3 coding sequence is TGTGCCAGCACCTCAGCGGGATCGGGATACGAGCAGTACTTC. Amino acids: CASTSAGSGYEQYF.